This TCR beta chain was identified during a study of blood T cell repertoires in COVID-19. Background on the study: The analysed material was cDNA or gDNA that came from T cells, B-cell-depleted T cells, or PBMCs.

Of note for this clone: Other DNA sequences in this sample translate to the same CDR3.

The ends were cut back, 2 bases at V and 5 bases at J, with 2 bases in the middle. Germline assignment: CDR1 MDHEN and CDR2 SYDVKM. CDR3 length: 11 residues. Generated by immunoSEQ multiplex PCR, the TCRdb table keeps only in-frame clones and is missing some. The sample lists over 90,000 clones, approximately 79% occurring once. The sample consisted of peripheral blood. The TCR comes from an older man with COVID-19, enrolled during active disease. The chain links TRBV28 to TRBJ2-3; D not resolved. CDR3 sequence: CASSLRDTQYF. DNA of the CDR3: TGTGCCAGCAGTTTACGAGATACGCAGTATTTT.